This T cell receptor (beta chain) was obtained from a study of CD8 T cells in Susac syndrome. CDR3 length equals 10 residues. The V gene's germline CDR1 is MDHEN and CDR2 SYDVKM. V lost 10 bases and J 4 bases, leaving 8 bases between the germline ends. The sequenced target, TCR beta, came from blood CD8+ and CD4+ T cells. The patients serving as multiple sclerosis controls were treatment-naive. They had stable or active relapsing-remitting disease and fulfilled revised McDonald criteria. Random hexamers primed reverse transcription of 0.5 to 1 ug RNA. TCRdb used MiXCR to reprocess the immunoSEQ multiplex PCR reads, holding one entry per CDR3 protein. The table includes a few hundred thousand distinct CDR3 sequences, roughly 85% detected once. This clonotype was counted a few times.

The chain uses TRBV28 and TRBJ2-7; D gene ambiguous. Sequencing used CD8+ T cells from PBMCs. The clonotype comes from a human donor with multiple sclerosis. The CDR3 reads CATREYEQYF. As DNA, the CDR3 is TGTGCCACCCGAGAGTACGAGCAGTACTTC. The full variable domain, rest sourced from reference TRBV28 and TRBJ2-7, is DVKVTQSSRYLVKRTGEKVFLECVQDMDHENMFWYRQDPGLGLRLIYFSYDVKMKEKGDIPEGYSVSREKKERFSLILESASTNQTSMYLCATREYEQYFGPGTRLTVT.